The rows below give T cell receptor beta chains drawn from one sample of a study of cytomegalovirus exposure and HLA in healthy donors. Assay: immunoSEQ multiplex PCR; the TCRdb copy retains only in-frame clones and omits some. The table includes 150,000 to 200,000 clones, more than 65% detected once. The source material was PBMCs. The receptor set was obtained from a woman aged 45 to 65 in good health and CMV-seronegative. Each CDR3 is given with its conserved first and last residue. Each record gives: clone size, V gene, J gene, D gene, CDR3 DNA, CDR3 protein. The D gene is left open where the match is weak. Clone size is given for some rows only: seen once, a few or many times, or a class if the clone is expanded.

>.|TRBV5-1|TRBJ2-1|.
TGCGCCAGCAGCTGGAAGTACGGACGGGAAAACAATGAGCAGTTCTTC
CASSWKYGRENNEQFF
>.|TRBV5-4|TRBJ2-7|.
TGTGCCAGCAGCTTGGCTTATTCAGGGCGGACCTACGAGCAGTACTTC
CASSLAYSGRTYEQYF
>.|TRBV6-4|TRBJ2-3|.
TGTGCCAGCAGTGACCGTACTGTAGATACGCAGTATTTT
CASSDRTVDTQYF
>.|TRBV5-4|TRBJ2-6|TRBD2
TGTGCCAGCAGCGGGGGACTAGCCCGAAAACCTTCTGGGGCCAACGTCCTGACTTTC
CASSGGLARKPSGANVLTF
>few|TRBV6-7|TRBJ2-1|.
TGTGCCAGCAGGGATCTTACGGGACAACCCCGCGATGAGCAGTTCTTC
CASRDLTGQPRDEQFF
>.|TRBV27|TRBJ1-4|TRBD1
TGTGCCAGCAGTTTTCAGGGGGCAAATGAAAAACTGTTTTTT
CASSFQGANEKLFF
>.|TRBV9|TRBJ2-6|TRBD1
TGTGCCAGTAGCTTTCACCGGGACAGGGGCTCAGGGGCCAACGTCCTGACTTTC
CASSFHRDRGSGANVLTF
>.|TRBV30|TRBJ2-1|.
TGTGCCTGGAGCCCCCGCCGGGGGGAGCAGTTCTTC
CAWSPRRGEQFF
>.|TRBV14|TRBJ1-2|.
TGTGCCAGCAGCCAAGGAATATTGATGAGCAGGCACTATGGCTACACCTTC
CASSQGILMSRHYGYTF
>.|TRBV7-3|TRBJ2-1|TRBD2
TGTGCCAGCAGCCCGACCGGGACTAGAGGCGATGAGCAGTTCTTC
CASSPTGTRGDEQFF
>.|TRBV6-1|TRBJ2-1|TRBD2
TGTGCCAGCAGTGAAGCGCAGTGGGAGGGCCCCAAGTTCTTC
CASSEAQWEGPKFF
>few|TRBV19|TRBJ2-5|.
TGTGCCAGTAGTACCCTTGGTGCGCAGACCCAGTACTTC
CASSTLGAQTQYF
>.|TRBV5-4|TRBJ2-3|TRBD2
TGTGCCAGCAGACATCCTACTAGCGGGGGGGCCAGTAGCACAGATACGCAGTATTTT
CASRHPTSGGASSTDTQYF